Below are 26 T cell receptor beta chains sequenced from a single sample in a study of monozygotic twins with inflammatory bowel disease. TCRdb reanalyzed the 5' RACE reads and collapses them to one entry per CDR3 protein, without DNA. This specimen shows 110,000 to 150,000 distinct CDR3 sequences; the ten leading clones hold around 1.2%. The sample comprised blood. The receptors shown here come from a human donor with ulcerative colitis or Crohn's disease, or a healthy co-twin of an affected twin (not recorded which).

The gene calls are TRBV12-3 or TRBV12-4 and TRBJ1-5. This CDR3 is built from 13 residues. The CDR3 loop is CASTSWRNQPQHF.

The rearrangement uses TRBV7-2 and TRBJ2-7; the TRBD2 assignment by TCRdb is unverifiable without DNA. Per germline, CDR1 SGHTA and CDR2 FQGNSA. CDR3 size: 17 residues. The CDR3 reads CASSLDSLAGGQYEQYF.

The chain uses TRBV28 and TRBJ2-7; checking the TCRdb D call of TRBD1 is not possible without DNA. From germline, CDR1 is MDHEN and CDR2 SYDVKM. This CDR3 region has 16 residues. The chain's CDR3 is CASSLWGTGGSYEQYF. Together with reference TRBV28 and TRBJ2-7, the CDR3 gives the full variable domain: DVKVTQSSRYLVKRTGEKVFLECVQDMDHENMFWYRQDPGLGLRLIYFSYDVKMKEKGDIPEGYSVSREKKERFSLILESASTNQTSMYLCASSLWGTGGSYEQYFGPGTRLTVT.

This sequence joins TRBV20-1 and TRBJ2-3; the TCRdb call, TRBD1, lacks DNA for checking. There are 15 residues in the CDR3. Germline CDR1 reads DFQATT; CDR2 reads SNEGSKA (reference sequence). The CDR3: CSARDGRTYTDTQYF.

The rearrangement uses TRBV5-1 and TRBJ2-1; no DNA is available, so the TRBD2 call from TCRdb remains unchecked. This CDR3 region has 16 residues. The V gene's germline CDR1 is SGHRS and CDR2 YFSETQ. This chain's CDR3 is CASSLGIAGAYNEQFF.

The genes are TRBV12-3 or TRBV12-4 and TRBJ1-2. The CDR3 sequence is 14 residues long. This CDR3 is CASSLFTGDYGYTF.

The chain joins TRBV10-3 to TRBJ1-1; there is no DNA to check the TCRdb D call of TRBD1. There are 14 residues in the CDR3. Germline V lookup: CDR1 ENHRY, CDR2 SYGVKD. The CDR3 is CAISERGENTEAFF.

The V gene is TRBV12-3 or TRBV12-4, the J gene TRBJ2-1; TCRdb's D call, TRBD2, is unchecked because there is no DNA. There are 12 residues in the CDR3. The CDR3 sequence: CASRPSGHEQFF.

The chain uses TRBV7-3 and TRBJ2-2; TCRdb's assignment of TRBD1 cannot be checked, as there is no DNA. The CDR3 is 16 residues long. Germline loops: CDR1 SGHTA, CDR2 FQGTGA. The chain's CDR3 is CASSFDPPGPTGELFF.

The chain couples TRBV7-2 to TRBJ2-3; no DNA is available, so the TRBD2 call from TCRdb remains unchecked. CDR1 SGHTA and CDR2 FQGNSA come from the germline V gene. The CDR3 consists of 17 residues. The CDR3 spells CASSLALRLAGADTQYF.

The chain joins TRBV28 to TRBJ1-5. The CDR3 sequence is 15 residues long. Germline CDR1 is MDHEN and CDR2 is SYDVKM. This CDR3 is CASSLERLSNQPQHF.

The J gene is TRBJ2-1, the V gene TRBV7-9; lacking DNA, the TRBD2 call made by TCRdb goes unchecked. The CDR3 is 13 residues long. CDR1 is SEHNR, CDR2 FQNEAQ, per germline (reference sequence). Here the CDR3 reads CASSLTFEGEQFF.

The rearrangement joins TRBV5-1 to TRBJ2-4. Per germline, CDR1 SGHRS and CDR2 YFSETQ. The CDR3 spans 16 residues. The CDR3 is CASSLSSGVAKNIQYF. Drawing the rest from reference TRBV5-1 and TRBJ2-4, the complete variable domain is KAGVTQTPRYLIKTRGQQVTLSCSPISGHRSVSWYQQTPGQGLQFLFEYFSETQRNKGNFPGRFSGRQFSNSRSEMNVSTLELGDSALYLCASSLSSGVAKNIQYFGAGTRLSVL.

CDR3 loop: CASRGPGHRNSPLHF. This chain connects TRBV2 to TRBJ1-6; no DNA is available, so the TRBD1 call from TCRdb remains unchecked. Per germline, CDR1 SNHLY and CDR2 FYNNEI. This CDR3 spans 15 amino acids.

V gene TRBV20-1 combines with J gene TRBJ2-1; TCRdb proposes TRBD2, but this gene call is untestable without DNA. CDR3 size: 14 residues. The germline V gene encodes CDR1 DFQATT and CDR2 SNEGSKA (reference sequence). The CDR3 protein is CSARRGVSYNEQFF.

The CDR3 reads CASSLEAGVNTGELFF. The genes are TRBV5-4 and TRBJ2-2. The CDR3 contains 16 residues. Germline V CDR1 and CDR2: SGHNT, YYREEE (reference sequence).

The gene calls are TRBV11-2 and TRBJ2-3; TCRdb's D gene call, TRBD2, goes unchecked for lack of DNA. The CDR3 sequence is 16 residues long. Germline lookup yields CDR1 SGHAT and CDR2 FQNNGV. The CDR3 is CASSPYASGDTDTQYF.

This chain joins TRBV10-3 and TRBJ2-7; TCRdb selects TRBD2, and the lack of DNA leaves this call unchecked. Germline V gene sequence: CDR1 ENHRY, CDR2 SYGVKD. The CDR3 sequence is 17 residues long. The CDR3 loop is CAISVSTSGTGPYEQYF.

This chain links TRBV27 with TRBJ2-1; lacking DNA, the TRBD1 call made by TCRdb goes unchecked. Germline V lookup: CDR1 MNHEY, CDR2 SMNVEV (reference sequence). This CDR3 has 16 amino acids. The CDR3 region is CASSLSGDRGRDEQFF.

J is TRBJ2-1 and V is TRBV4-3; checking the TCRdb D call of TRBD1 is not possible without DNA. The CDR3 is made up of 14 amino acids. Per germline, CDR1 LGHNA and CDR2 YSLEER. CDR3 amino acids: CASSLLSGANEQFF.

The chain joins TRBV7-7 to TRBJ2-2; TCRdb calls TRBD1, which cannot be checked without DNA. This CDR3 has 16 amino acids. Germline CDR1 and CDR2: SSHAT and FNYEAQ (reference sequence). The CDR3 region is CASSPPGGRGSGELFF.

The CDR3 protein is CASSPGDLQFF. The chain joins TRBV7-9 to TRBJ2-1; TCRdb proposes TRBD1, but this gene call is untestable without DNA. The CDR3 is 11 amino acids. The germline CDR1 and CDR2 sequences are SEHNR and FQNEAQ (reference sequence).

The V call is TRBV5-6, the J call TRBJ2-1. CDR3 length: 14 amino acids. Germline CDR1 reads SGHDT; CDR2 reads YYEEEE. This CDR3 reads CASSHEGPYNEQFF.

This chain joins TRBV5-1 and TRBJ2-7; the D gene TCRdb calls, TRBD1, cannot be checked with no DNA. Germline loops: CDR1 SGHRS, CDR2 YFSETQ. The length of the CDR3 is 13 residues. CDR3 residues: CASSQQTGVEQYF. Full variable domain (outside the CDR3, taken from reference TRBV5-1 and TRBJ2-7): KAGVTQTPRYLIKTRGQQVTLSCSPISGHRSVSWYQQTPGQGLQFLFEYFSETQRNKGNFPGRFSGRQFSNSRSEMNVSTLELGDSALYLCASSQQTGVEQYFGPGTRLTVT.

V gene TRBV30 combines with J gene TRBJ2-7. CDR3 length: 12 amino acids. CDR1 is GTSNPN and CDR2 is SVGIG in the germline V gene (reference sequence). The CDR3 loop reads CAWSPGSYEQYF.

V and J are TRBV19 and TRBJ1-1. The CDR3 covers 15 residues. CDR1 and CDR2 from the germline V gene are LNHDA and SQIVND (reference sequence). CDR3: CASRDQHPTNTEAFF.